The 27 T cell receptor beta chains listed next were all sequenced from one sample in a study of regulatory T cells in long-lasting Graves disease. Investigators prepared the TCR beta libraries by applying iRepertoire HTBI primers and Arm-PCR of CDR3 regions. MiXCR, run by TCRdb on the multiplex PCR reads, gives a single entry per CDR3 protein. The sample includes 450,000 or so distinct CDR3 sequences, less than 25% of them seen just once. Time point specified: persistent/refractory GD, antithyroid drugs over 5 years with positive TRAb. The TCR library was made from RNA extracted from PBMCs. This material consisted of peripheral blood mononuclear cells (PBMCs), taken when the disease was refractory, from a patient treated with antithyroid drugs. The receptors here all came from a female donor with Graves disease.

There are many counts of this clonotype. The rearrangement links TRBV12-3 or TRBV12-4 to TRBJ2-7; TRBD1 matches 9 bases. Trimming cost V 6 bases and J 6 bases; bases outside gene matches: 9. This CDR3 contains 14 residues. This chain's CDR3 is CASRIGTGIGEQYF. DNA of the CDR3: TGTGCCAGCAGGATCGGGACAGGGATTGGCGAGCAGTACTTC.

This clonotype was picked up a small number of times. Possible read error: a much larger clone is one base away. The DNA of the CDR3 is TGCGCCAGCAGCTTGGAGGTTAACTATGGCTACACCTTC. Its protein is CASSLEVNYGYTF. The chain employs TRBV5-1 and TRBJ1-2, with no clear D. The CDR3 is 13 residues long. With 0 bases removed from V and 1 base from J, the gap between germline ends came to 4 bases. Germline V lookup: CDR1 SGHRS, CDR2 YFSETQ.

In regard to this clonotype: A single base separates this from a much larger clone, so it may be a read error. The V gene is TRBV7-3, the J gene TRBJ1-1; 8 bases fit TRBD1. This CDR3 has 15 amino acids. Germline V gene lookup returns CDR1 SGHTA and CDR2 FQGTGA. V gave up 4 bases and J gave up 0 bases; unmatched junction bases: 4. As DNA, the CDR3 is TGTGCCAGCAGCTCGGCAGGGGGCATGAACACTGAAGCTTTCTTT. This encodes CASSSAGGMNTEAFF.

This clonotype was recorded at least ten times. The rearrangement uses TRBV6-1 and TRBJ2-5, with a tentative D call TRBD1 (6 bases). The CDR3 runs 14 residues. CDR1 and CDR2 from the germline V gene are MNHNS and SASEGT. Trimming left V 5 bases short and J 0 bases short, with 10 bases between. CDR3 in amino acids: CASSHREYQETQYF. CDR3 in DNA: TGTGCCAGCAGTCACAGGGAGTACCAAGAGACCCAGTACTTC.

The sample holds many counts of this clonotype. The chain carries TRBV28 and TRBJ1-1; no clear D gene. From germline, CDR1 is MDHEN and CDR2 SYDVKM. The CDR3 has 12 amino acids. V dropped 7 bases and J dropped 7 bases, with 13 bases sitting between them. The chain's CDR3 is CASTASDFEAFF. The CDR3 DNA reads TGTGCCAGCACCGCATCGGACTTTGAAGCTTTCTTT.

This clonotype has more than one count but fewer than ten. V gene TRBV5-4 combines with J gene TRBJ2-7; 11 nucleotides match TRBD2. Trimming took 3 bases from V and 4 from J; bases not matched to a gene: 6. The CDR3 sequence is 15 residues long. Germline values: CDR1 SGHNT, CDR2 YYREEE (reference sequence). The CDR3 reads CASSWGTSGPYEQYF. Written as DNA, the CDR3 is TGTGCCAGCAGCTGGGGGACTAGCGGACCGTACGAGCAGTACTTC.

In its sample, this clonotype was seen many times. The rearrangement links TRBV28 to TRBJ1-1, with 7 bases lining up with TRBD1. Germline V CDR1 and CDR2: MDHEN, SYDVKM. V shed 5 bases, J shed 8 bases, and the junction held 14 bases outside the gene matches. CDR3 size: 15 residues. CDR3 coding DNA: TGTGCCAGCAGTCCACCTGTCGGACAGGCGGCCGAAGCTTTCTTT. Its protein product is CASSPPVGQAAEAFF.

This clonotype was seen ten or more times. The J gene is TRBJ2-7, the V gene TRBV11-2, with D possibly matching TRBD2 (6 bases). Trimming cost V 1 base and J 7 bases, with 14 bases left between them. The CDR3 totals 14 residues. Germline-derived CDR1 and CDR2 are SGHAT and FQNNGV. The CDR3 loop reads CASSLGRLVGEQYF. In nucleotides, the CDR3 is TGTGCCAGCAGCTTAGGGAGACTAGTGGGTGAGCAGTACTTC. The whole variable domain, filled in from reference TRBV11-2 and TRBJ2-7, reads EAGVAQSPRYKIIEKRQSVAFWCNPISGHATLYWYQQILGQGPKLLIQFQNNGVVDDSQLPKDRFSAERLKGVDSTLKIQPAKLEDSAVYLCASSLGRLVGEQYFGPGTRLTVT.

This chain connects TRBV13 to TRBJ2-7, with 8 bases matching TRBD2. The trim removed 4 bases at V and 0 bases at J, leaving 5 bases unmatched. The CDR3 has 15 residues. Germline loops: CDR1 PRHDT, CDR2 FYEKMQ (reference sequence). This chain's CDR3 is CASSSGLVSSYEQYF. The CDR3 DNA is TGTGCCAGCAGCTCGGGACTAGTAAGCTCCTACGAGCAGTACTTC.

The genes are TRBV6-1 and TRBJ1-1; D call uncertain. Germline lookup yields CDR1 MNHNS and CDR2 SASEGT. Deletions cut 7 bases from V and 0 bases from J, with 12 bases between. There are 14 residues in the CDR3. The CDR3 sequence is CASTMGRLNTEAFF. The CDR3 DNA reads as TGTGCCAGCACTATGGGCCGGTTGAACACTGAAGCTTTCTTT.

This clonotype was observed a handful of times. A much more abundant neighbour one base away suggests this may be a read error. The J gene is TRBJ2-2, the V gene TRBV11-2; D is uncertain. The CDR3 extends over 17 amino acids. The germline CDR1 and CDR2 sequences are SGHAT and FQNNGV. CDR3 DNA sequence: TGTGCCAACAGCTTAGTAGGTCATGGAGAGAACACCGGGGAGCTGTTTTTT. It encodes CANSLVGHGENTGELFF.

This clonotype was observed at least ten times. The chain recombines TRBV7-3 with TRBJ2-7, with a tentative D call TRBD2 (5 bases). Germline lookup yields CDR1 SGHTA and CDR2 FQGTGA. The CDR3 extends over 13 amino acids. The ends were cut back, 1 base at V and 7 bases at J, with 11 bases in the middle. In DNA form, the CDR3 reads TGTGCCAGCAGCTTAATGGGCAGGAGGGAGCAGTACTTC. Protein sequence: CASSLMGRREQYF.

The V call is TRBV7-9, the J call TRBJ2-1; 9 nucleotides match TRBD2. The CDR3 has 16 residues. V was clipped by 1 base and J by 12 bases; unmatched bases: 13. CDR1 SEHNR and CDR2 FQNEAQ come from the germline V gene (reference sequence). The CDR3 bases are TGTGCCAGCAGCTTAGTTAGTCTAGCGGGAATCATGTGGCAGTTCTTC. Translating gives CASSLVSLAGIMWQFF.

The chain links TRBV28 to TRBJ2-3; possibly TRBD2 for D (6 bases). Germline V CDR1 and CDR2: MDHEN, SYDVKM. The V end lost 3 bases, the J end lost 0 bases, and 22 bases lay between the germline ends. The CDR3 contains 19 residues. This chain's CDR3 is CASSFSPLTGDLSTDTQYF. In nucleotides, the CDR3 is TGTGCCAGCAGTTTTAGCCCTCTTACGGGAGATCTGAGCACAGATACGCAGTATTTT. Full variable domain (missing parts from reference TRBV28 and TRBJ2-3): DVKVTQSSRYLVKRTGEKVFLECVQDMDHENMFWYRQDPGLGLRLIYFSYDVKMKEKGDIPEGYSVSREKKERFSLILESASTNQTSMYLCASSFSPLTGDLSTDTQYFGPGTRLTVL.

The chain couples TRBV29-1 to TRBJ2-3; D is possibly TRBD2 (5 bases). Germline V gene sequence: CDR1 SQVTM, CDR2 ANQGSEA. Trimming left V 6 bases short and J 2 bases short, with 27 bases between. This CDR3 contains 18 residues. CDR3 protein: CSVREGFSVYRDTDTQYF. The CDR3 DNA follows: TGCAGCGTCCGAGAAGGGTTTAGCGTCTATCGGGACACAGATACGCAGTATTTT.

The chain has TRBV6-2 or TRBV6-3 and TRBJ2-7; 7 bases are a match to TRBD1. Germline V gene lookup returns CDR1 MNHEY and CDR2 SVGEGT. The CDR3 length is 15 residues. V dropped 7 bases and J dropped 0; count of bases not matched to a gene: 9. The CDR3 nucleotides are TGTGCCAGCACCACGCCGGGACAGAGCTCCTACGAGCAGTACTTC. Protein: CASTTPGQSSYEQYF.

In the case of this clonotype: A much larger clone sits a single nucleotide away, making a read error possible. V and J are TRBV20-1 and TRBJ1-2; D is undetermined. V lost 6 bases, J lost 4 bases, and 21 bases lay in between. Germline assignment: CDR1 DFQATT and CDR2 SNEGSKA (reference sequence). This CDR3 has 15 residues. Written as DNA, the CDR3 is TGCAGTGCCCCCGGTACGGCGGGAAACGGCTATGGCTACACCTTC. Translation gives CSAPGTAGNGYGYTF.

This clonotype was seen just once. This chain uses TRBV6-1 with TRBJ2-5; D gene ambiguous. Germline V gene lookup returns CDR1 MNHNS and CDR2 SASEGT. The length of the CDR3 is 14 residues. Trimming cost V 0 bases and J 10 bases, with 15 bases left between them. The CDR3 protein is CASSEAPGPALQYF. The CDR3, as DNA: TGTGCCAGCAGTGAAGCGCCCGGCCCGGCCCTCCAGTACTTC.

The table lists this clonotype with a few counts. The rearrangement links TRBV7-6 to TRBJ2-5; unclear D gene. V was pared by 7 bases and J by 4 bases, with 19 bases between. This CDR3 comprises 15 residues. CDR1 is SGHVS, CDR2 FNYEAQ, per germline. CDR3 DNA sequence: TGTGCCAGCAACACCAAGGGCGGTATCGGAGAGACCCAGTACTTC. Its translation is CASNTKGGIGETQYF.

Only a few counts were recorded for this clonotype. The chain joins TRBV7-2 to TRBJ1-5, with no clear D. The CDR3 runs to 17 residues. Per germline, CDR1 SGHTA and CDR2 FQGNSA. V lost 1 base to trimming and J lost 2 bases, with 15 bases between them. The CDR3 coding sequence is TGTGCCAGCAGCTTAGTAATCGGCGGAGGAGGCAATCAGCCCCAGCATTTT. It yields the protein CASSLVIGGGGNQPQHF.

This clonotype was found many times. The CDR3 DNA sequence: TGTGCCAGCAGCGTAGGAACGGGAGTCTACGAGCAGTACTTC. Encoded protein: CASSVGTGVYEQYF. The rearrangement links TRBV9 to TRBJ2-7, with TRBD2 as a possible D gene (6 bases). V lost 0 bases and J lost 3, with 10 bases in between. CDR1 and CDR2 (germline): SGDLS, YYNGEE. This CDR3 has 14 amino acids. Complete variable domain (other parts from reference TRBV9 and TRBJ2-7): DSGVTQTPKHLITATGQRVTLRCSPRSGDLSVYWYQQSLDQGLQFLIQYYNGEERAKGNILERFSAQQFPDLHSELNLSSLELGDSALYFCASSVGTGVYEQYFGPGTRLTVT.

This clonotype was recorded at least ten times. The chain employs TRBV29-1 and TRBJ1-2, with 8 bases matching TRBD1. Germline CDR1 reads SQVTM; CDR2 reads ANQGSEA. V lost 7 bases and J lost 4; bases outside the gene matches: 11. This CDR3 is 14 amino acids long. CDR3 bases: TGCAGCGACCGAGGGGACAGGACCCTCTATGGCTACACCTTC. Protein product: CSDRGDRTLYGYTF.

The genes are TRBV28 and TRBJ1-4; TRBD1 matches 11 bases. Germline V CDR1 and CDR2: MDHEN, SYDVKM. After removal of 5 bases from V and 7 bases from J, the junction contained 6 bases not matched to a gene. This CDR3 comprises 15 residues. The CDR3 region has the DNA TGTGCCAGCAGTGCGCAGGACAGGGGGCGTGAAAAACTGTTTTTT. Encoded protein: CASSAQDRGREKLFF.

This clonotype has a count of ten or more. This chain joins TRBV20-1 and TRBJ1-4; 8 positions agree with TRBD1. Losses at the gene ends were 3 bases for V and 4 bases for J; bases not matched to a gene: 7. CDR3 length equals 15 residues. Germline CDR1 is DFQATT and CDR2 is SNEGSKA (reference sequence). The CDR3 nucleotides are TGCAGTGCTAGCGAAGCCAGGGGGCGTAATGAAAAACTGTTTTTT. Translation: CSASEARGRNEKLFF.

With respect to this clonotype: One base away lies a much larger clone, so this may be a sequencing read error. This rearrangement joins TRBV3-1 to TRBJ2-5; perhaps TRBD2 as D (5 bases). This CDR3 comprises 14 residues. The germline CDR1 and CDR2 sequences are LGHDT and YNNKEL (reference sequence). Trimming took 4 bases from V and 10 from J, leaving 19 bases between them. The CDR3 region is CASSPAAGANVQYF. The CDR3 region has the DNA TGTGCCAGCAGCCCCGCCGCGGGCGCCAACGTCCAGTACTTC.

The CDR3 DNA reads as TGCAGTGCTAGTGAACCGGGACACCAATACACCGGGGAGCTGTTTTTT. This codes for CSASEPGHQYTGELFF. The chain carries TRBV20-1 and TRBJ2-2; weak D call: TRBD1 (6 bases). The CDR3 is made up of 16 amino acids. Trimming removed 3 bases at V and 3 bases at J, with 17 bases between. In germline, CDR1 is DFQATT, CDR2 SNEGSKA (reference sequence).

A remark on this clonotype: One base separates it from a far larger clone, so it is likely a read error. The J gene is TRBJ1-1, the V gene TRBV7-2; 7 nucleotides match TRBD1. The CDR3 has 14 amino acids. Trimming removed 5 bases from V and 1 base from J; junction bases left unmatched: 4. Germline CDR1 SGHTA, CDR2 FQGNSA. CDR3 loop: CASSRAGGNTEAFF. The CDR3 DNA reads as TGTGCCAGCAGCCGGGCAGGGGGGAACACTGAAGCTTTCTTT.